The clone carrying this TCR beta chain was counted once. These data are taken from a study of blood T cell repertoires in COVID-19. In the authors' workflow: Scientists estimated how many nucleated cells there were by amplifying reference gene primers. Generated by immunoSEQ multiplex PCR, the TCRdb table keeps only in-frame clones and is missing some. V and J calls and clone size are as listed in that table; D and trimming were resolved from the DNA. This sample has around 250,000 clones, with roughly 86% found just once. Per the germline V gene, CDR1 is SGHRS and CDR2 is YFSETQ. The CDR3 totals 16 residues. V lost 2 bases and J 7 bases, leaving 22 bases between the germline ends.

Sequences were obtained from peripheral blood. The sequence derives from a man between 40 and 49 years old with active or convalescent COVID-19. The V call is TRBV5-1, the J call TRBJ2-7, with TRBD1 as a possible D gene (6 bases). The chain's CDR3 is CASSFGWGQGLSEQYF. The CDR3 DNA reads TGCGCCAGCAGCTTTGGTTGGGGCCAGGGGCTTTCGGAGCAGTACTTC.